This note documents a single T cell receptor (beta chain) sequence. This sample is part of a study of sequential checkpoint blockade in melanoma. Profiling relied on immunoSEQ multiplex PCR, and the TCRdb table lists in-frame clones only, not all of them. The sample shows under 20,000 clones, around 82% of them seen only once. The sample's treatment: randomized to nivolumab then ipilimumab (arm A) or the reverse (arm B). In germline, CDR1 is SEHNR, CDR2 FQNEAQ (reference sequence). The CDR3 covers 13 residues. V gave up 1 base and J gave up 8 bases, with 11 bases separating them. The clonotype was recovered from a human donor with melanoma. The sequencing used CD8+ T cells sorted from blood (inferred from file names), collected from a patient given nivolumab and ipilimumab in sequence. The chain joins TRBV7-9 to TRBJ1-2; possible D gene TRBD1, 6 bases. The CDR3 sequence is CASSLGQGKGYTF. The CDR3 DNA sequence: TGTGCCAGCAGCTTAGGCCAGGGGAAGGGCTACACCTTC.